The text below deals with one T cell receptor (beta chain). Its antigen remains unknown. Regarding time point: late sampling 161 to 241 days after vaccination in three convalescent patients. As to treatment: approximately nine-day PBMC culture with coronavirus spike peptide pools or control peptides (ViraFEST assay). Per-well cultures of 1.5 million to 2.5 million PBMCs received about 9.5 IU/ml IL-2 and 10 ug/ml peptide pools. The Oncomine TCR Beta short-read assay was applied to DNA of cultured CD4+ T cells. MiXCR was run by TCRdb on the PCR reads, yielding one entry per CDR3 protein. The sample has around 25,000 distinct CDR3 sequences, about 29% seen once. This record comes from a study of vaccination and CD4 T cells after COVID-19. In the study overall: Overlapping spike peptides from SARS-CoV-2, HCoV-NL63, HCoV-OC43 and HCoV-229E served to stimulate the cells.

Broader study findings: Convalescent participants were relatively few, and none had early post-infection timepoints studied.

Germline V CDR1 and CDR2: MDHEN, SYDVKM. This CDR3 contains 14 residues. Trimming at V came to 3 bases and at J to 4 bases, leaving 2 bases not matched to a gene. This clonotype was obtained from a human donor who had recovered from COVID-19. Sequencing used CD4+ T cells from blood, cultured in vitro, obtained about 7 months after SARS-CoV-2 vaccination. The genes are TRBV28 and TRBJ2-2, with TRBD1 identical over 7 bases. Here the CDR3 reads CASSLNRGTGELFF. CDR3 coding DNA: TGTGCCAGCAGTTTGAACAGGGGCACCGGGGAGCTGTTTTTT.